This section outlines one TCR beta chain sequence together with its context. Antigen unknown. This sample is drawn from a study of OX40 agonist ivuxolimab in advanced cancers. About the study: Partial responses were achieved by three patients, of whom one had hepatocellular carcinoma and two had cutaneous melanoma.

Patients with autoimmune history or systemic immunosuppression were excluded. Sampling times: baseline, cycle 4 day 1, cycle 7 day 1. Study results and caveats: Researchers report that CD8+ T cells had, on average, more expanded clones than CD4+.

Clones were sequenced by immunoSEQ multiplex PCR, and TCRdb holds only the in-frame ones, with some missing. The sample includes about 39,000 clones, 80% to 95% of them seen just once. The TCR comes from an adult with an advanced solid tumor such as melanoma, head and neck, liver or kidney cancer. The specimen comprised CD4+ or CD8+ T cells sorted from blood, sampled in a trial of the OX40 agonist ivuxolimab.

The CDR3 spells CASSQGRGSLDNEQFF. The CDR3, as DNA: TGTGCCAGCAGCCAAGGCCGCGGGAGTCTGGACAATGAGCAGTTCTTC. V usage is TRBV4-2 and J usage is TRBJ2-1, with 7 bases fitting TRBD2. Germline V gene data show CDR1 as LGHNA and CDR2 as YNFKEQ. The V segment lost 1 base and the J segment 5 bases; nucleotides outside the gene matches: 8. The CDR3 runs to 16 residues.